The clone carrying this T cell receptor beta chain was seen a handful of times. Trimming left V 7 bases short and J 0 bases short, with 9 bases between. This CDR3 region has 12 residues. Germline CDR1 is SQVTM and CDR2 is ANQGSEA. The data stem from a study of T cell changes during pregnancy in multiple sclerosis. Clones were read by immunoSEQ multiplex PCR, and TCRdb kept only the in-frame ones, dropping some. The data show 100,000 or so clones, with over 75% seen just once and over 0.6% held by the top ten. This clonotype was obtained from a female donor in good health, enrolled as a control in a pregnancy study. The sample consisted of peripheral blood, taken in the second trimester of pregnancy. The chain joins TRBV29-1 to TRBJ1-1; D unresolved. The DNA of the CDR3 is TGCAGCGCCGTGACATTGAACACTGAAGCTTTCTTT. The encoded protein is CSAVTLNTEAFF.